The sequence of this T cell receptor (beta chain) was determined in a study of T-cell reconstitution after alpha-beta-depleted transplantation in children. Researchers prepared the TCRbeta library using unique molecular identifiers, the study reports. Using its own MiXCR run on the PCR reads, TCRdb lists one record per CDR3 protein. The data contain 450,000 to 600,000 distinct CDR3 sequences, about 10% of them singletons. The CDR3 covers 13 residues. V gave up 4 bases and J gave up 5 bases, with 9 bases separating them. Germline CDR1 is MNHEY and CDR2 is SVGEGT. This clonotype was seen ten or more times.

The chain uses TRBV6-2 or TRBV6-3 and TRBJ2-1; D is unclear. This clonotype was sampled from a child aged 2 to 15 with inherited bone marrow failure, due to receive a stem cell transplant. The sample consisted of PBMCs, taken before TCRalphabeta/CD19-depleted stem cell transplant. The CDR3 nucleotides are TGTGCCAGCAGTTCCCGGGTCGACAATGAGCAGTTCTTC. Its protein is CASSSRVDNEQFF.